The next 10 T cell receptor beta chains were all read from a single sample in a study of CD8 T cells in Susac syndrome. The RNA input was about 0.5 to 1 ug, and it was reverse transcribed with random hexamers. In TCRdb, the immunoSEQ multiplex PCR reads were re-called with MiXCR into one record per CDR3 protein. The table lists some 50,000 distinct CDR3 sequences, roughly 94% of them singletons. The specimen sequenced was CD8+ T cells from PBMCs. These TCRs come from a human donor with Susac syndrome.

The chain employs TRBV20-1 and TRBJ2-1, with D possibly being TRBD2 (6 bases). The V end was cut by 5 bases, the J end by 0 bases, with 11 bases between. Germline CDR1 DFQATT, CDR2 SNEGSKA (reference sequence). The CDR3 extends over 14 amino acids. CDR3 coding DNA: TGCAGTGCTCCGCTGGGACTCTCCTACAATGAGCAGTTCTTC. Residues: CSAPLGLSYNEQFF.

The rearrangement links TRBV5-1 to TRBJ1-4; maybe TRBD1 (5 bases). The V gene's germline CDR1 is SGHRS and CDR2 YFSETQ. CDR3 length equals 14 residues. The germline V and J ends were trimmed by 2 bases and 7 bases, with 12 bases remaining between them. CDR3 nucleotide sequence: TGCGCCAGCAGCTTAACAGGAGGGACTGAAAAACTGTTTTTT. Protein: CASSLTGGTEKLFF.

This sequence joins TRBV20-1 and TRBJ2-2; TRBD2 matches at 11 bases. The CDR3 is 13 amino acids. Germline trimming cut 7 bases from V and 3 bases from J; bases unmatched to any gene: 1. Germline V gives CDR1 DFQATT, CDR2 SNEGSKA (reference sequence). The CDR3 here is CSVSGGDTGELFF. In DNA form, the CDR3 reads TGCAGTGTTAGCGGGGGGGACACCGGGGAGCTGTTTTTT.

The CDR3 here is CASGPDRYEQYF. CDR3 in DNA: TGTGCTAGTGGCCCCGACAGGTACGAGCAGTACTTC. J is TRBJ2-7 and V is TRBV12-5; weak D call: TRBD1 (6 bases). Trimming took 6 bases from V and 4 from J, leaving 10 bases between them. Germline assignment: CDR1 LGHNT and CDR2 FRNRAP. This CDR3 comprises 12 residues. The full variable domain, in which reference TRBV12-5 and TRBJ2-7 provide the parts outside the CDR3, is DARVTQTPRHKVTEMGQEVTMRCQPILGHNTVFWYRQTMMQGLELLAYFRNRAPLDDSGMPKDRFSAEMPDATLATLKIQPSEPRDSAVYFCASGPDRYEQYFGPGTRLTVT.

V usage is TRBV29-1 and J usage is TRBJ2-2; D tentatively fits TRBD1 or TRBD2 (5 bases each). Germline loops: CDR1 SQVTM, CDR2 ANQGSEA. The V end lost 4 bases, the J end lost 3 bases, and 9 bases lay between the germline ends. This CDR3 region has 13 residues. The chain's CDR3 is CSVVGDDTGELFF. In DNA, the CDR3 is TGCAGCGTTGTTGGGGACGACACCGGGGAGCTGTTTTTT.

This chain connects TRBV28 to TRBJ2-3; 7 nucleotides agree with TRBD1. This CDR3 is built from 18 residues. The V and J ends lost 7 bases and 0 bases, in that order; junction bases with no gene match: 16. CDR1 and CDR2 from the germline V gene are MDHEN and SYDVKM. The CDR3: CASIHQGYRGASTDTQYF. As DNA, the CDR3 is TGTGCCAGCATCCATCAGGGATACAGGGGAGCTAGCACAGATACGCAGTATTTT.

The chain combines TRBV6-2 or TRBV6-3 with TRBJ2-5, with a tentative D call TRBD2 (5 bases). Germline V gene lookup returns CDR1 MNHEY and CDR2 SVGEGT. V was cut by 1 base and J by 8 bases, with 11 bases left in between. The CDR3 runs to 13 residues. The CDR3 sequence: CASSYFLRDTQYF. In DNA, the CDR3 is TGTGCCAGCAGTTACTTCCTCCGGGATACCCAGTACTTC.

The chain joins TRBV7-3 to TRBJ2-1; D possibly corresponds to TRBD2 (7 bases). Germline V gene lookup returns CDR1 SGHTA and CDR2 FQGTGA. This CDR3 comprises 15 residues. V lost 5 bases and J lost 5, with 16 bases in between. The CDR3 DNA reads as TGTGCCAGCAGCCCAATGGGGGGGACAAACAATGAGCAGTTCTTC. This translates into CASSPMGGTNNEQFF.

V usage is TRBV20-1 and J usage is TRBJ1-3; the D is unclear. The germline V and J ends were trimmed by 0 bases and 4 bases, with 10 bases remaining between them. The CDR3 runs 14 residues. Germline CDR1 reads DFQATT; CDR2 reads SNEGSKA (reference sequence). DNA of the CDR3: TGCAGTGCTAGAGATCTGTCCGGGGGAAACACCATATATTTT. Protein: CSARDLSGGNTIYF.

This chain joins TRBV7-3 and TRBJ1-1; tentative D call: TRBD1 (6 bases). V lost 4 bases, J lost 5 bases, and 14 bases lay in between. This CDR3 comprises 14 residues. CDR1 is SGHTA, CDR2 FQGTGA, per germline. The CDR3 sequence: CASSSTVGGTEAFF. DNA of the CDR3: TGTGCCAGCAGCTCGACCGTAGGGGGAACTGAAGCTTTCTTT.